Listed below are T cell receptor beta chains from one sample, sequenced in a study of identical twins. TCRdb re-called the 5' RACE reads through MiXCR, storing one row per CDR3 protein. The sample lists approximately 630,000 distinct CDR3 sequences; about 7.1% were seen once. Another study also made use of these data, one on yellow fever vaccine responses in identical twins.

The sample taken for sequencing was PBMCs. The receptor source for this set is a woman aged 18 to 35 in good health. Both conserved end residues are part of each CDR3. D genes are given only for firm matches. For some rows the clone size is stated as once, few or many, or as a class when expanded; others skip it.

clone_size: few
v_call: TRBV27
d_call: TRBD2
j_call: TRBJ2-1
cdr3_nt: TGTGCCAGCAGTTTATTCCCCAGCGGGACGCACAATGAGCAGTTCTTC
cdr3_aa: CASSLFPSGTHNEQFF

clone_size: -
v_call: TRBV20-1
d_call: -
j_call: TRBJ1-2
cdr3_nt: TGCAGTGCTAGAGATAGATGGGGAAGTGCAGGCTACACCTTC
cdr3_aa: CSARDRWGSAGYTF

clone_size: few
v_call: TRBV20-1
d_call: TRBD1
j_call: TRBJ1-5
cdr3_nt: TGCAGTGCCTCCGGGACAGAAAATCAGCCCCAGCATTTT
cdr3_aa: CSASGTENQPQHF

clone_size: many
v_call: TRBV6-1
d_call: -
j_call: TRBJ1-3
cdr3_nt: TGTGCCAGCACGCGGGGGGATGGAAACACCATATATTTT
cdr3_aa: CASTRGDGNTIYF

clone_size: many
v_call: TRBV28
d_call: TRBD2
j_call: TRBJ2-7
cdr3_nt: TGTGCCAGCAGCTTTGGGCGGGAGGGCCGCGAGCAGTACTTC
cdr3_aa: CASSFGREGREQYF

clone_size: few
v_call: TRBV5-1
d_call: TRBD1
j_call: TRBJ1-1
cdr3_nt: TGCGCCAGCAGCCCCCCGGGACAGCCCATGAACACTGAAGCTTTCTTT
cdr3_aa: CASSPPGQPMNTEAFF

clone_size: many
v_call: TRBV5-1
d_call: -
j_call: TRBJ2-1
cdr3_nt: TGCGCCAGCAGCTTGGGGGGCCCGGGGTTTGAGCAGTTCTTC
cdr3_aa: CASSLGGPGFEQFF

clone_size: few
v_call: TRBV12-3/TRBV12-4
d_call: TRBD1
j_call: TRBJ2-1
cdr3_nt: TGTGCCAGCAGAAGCGGACAGGGAACATACAATGAGCAGTTCTTC
cdr3_aa: CASRSGQGTYNEQFF

clone_size: -
v_call: TRBV12-3/TRBV12-4
d_call: -
j_call: TRBJ2-4
cdr3_nt: TGTGCCAGCAGTTTGGGGCGGGACCACCGGCTTGGTGTCGGACCCAAAAACATTCAGTACTTC
cdr3_aa: CASSLGRDHRLGVGPKNIQYF

clone_size: -
v_call: TRBV12-3/TRBV12-4
d_call: -
j_call: TRBJ1-3
cdr3_nt: TGTGCCAGCAGTTACGGACAGCTAACTTCTGGAAACACCATATATTTT
cdr3_aa: CASSYGQLTSGNTIYF

clone_size: few
v_call: TRBV5-1
d_call: -
j_call: TRBJ2-1
cdr3_nt: TGCGCCAGCAGCTTGGGGACAGAGATATTGAATGAGCAGTTCTTC
cdr3_aa: CASSLGTEILNEQFF

clone_size: few
v_call: TRBV2
d_call: TRBD2
j_call: TRBJ2-1
cdr3_nt: TGTGCCAGCTCTGGTCCGGGACTAGGCTTCAATGAGCAGTTCTTC
cdr3_aa: CASSGPGLGFNEQFF

clone_size: few
v_call: TRBV5-6
d_call: -
j_call: TRBJ1-1
cdr3_nt: TGTGCCAGCAGCGAGGGACTGACAATGAACACTGAAGCTTTCTTT
cdr3_aa: CASSEGLTMNTEAFF

clone_size: many
v_call: TRBV4-1
d_call: -
j_call: TRBJ2-3
cdr3_nt: TGCGCCAGCAGCCAAGATGGGACACACAACCGAGATACGCAGTATTTT
cdr3_aa: CASSQDGTHNRDTQYF

clone_size: few
v_call: TRBV2
d_call: TRBD1
j_call: TRBJ2-5
cdr3_nt: TGTGCCAGCAGTGAATCCGGGACAGGCCCCCAAGAGACCCAGTACTTC
cdr3_aa: CASSESGTGPQETQYF

clone_size: few
v_call: TRBV12-3/TRBV12-4
d_call: TRBD2
j_call: TRBJ2-5
cdr3_nt: TGTGCCAGCAGCCGTCGGAGCGGGGGGTCGGTAGAGACCCAGTACTTC
cdr3_aa: CASSRRSGGSVETQYF

clone_size: -
v_call: TRBV3-1
d_call: TRBD2
j_call: TRBJ2-3
cdr3_nt: TGTGCCTGCAGCCAAGATGGACTAGCGGATTACACAGATACGCAGTATTTT
cdr3_aa: CACSQDGLADYTDTQYF

clone_size: many
v_call: TRBV10-3
d_call: -
j_call: TRBJ2-7
cdr3_nt: TGTGCCATCAGTGAGTCGGCCGGAAATCCCTACGAGCAGTACTTC
cdr3_aa: CAISESAGNPYEQYF

clone_size: few
v_call: TRBV24-1
d_call: -
j_call: TRBJ1-3
cdr3_nt: TGTGCCACCAGTGATCCCCGTTCGGGGAATGGAGCCATATATTTT
cdr3_aa: CATSDPRSGNGAIYF

clone_size: -
v_call: TRBV7-6
d_call: TRBD1
j_call: TRBJ2-1
cdr3_nt: TGTGCCAGCAGCCCTAGGGGACAGTACAATGAGCAGTTCTTC
cdr3_aa: CASSPRGQYNEQFF

clone_size: -
v_call: TRBV24-1
d_call: -
j_call: TRBJ2-1
cdr3_nt: TGTGCCACCAGTATCTCCGGGGCTAATAATGAGCAGTTCTTC
cdr3_aa: CATSISGANNEQFF

clone_size: -
v_call: TRBV4-1
d_call: TRBD1
j_call: TRBJ2-1
cdr3_nt: TGCGCCAGCAGCCGCCTACAGGGGAATGAGCAGTTCTTC
cdr3_aa: CASSRLQGNEQFF

clone_size: many
v_call: TRBV12-3/TRBV12-4
d_call: TRBD1
j_call: TRBJ2-1
cdr3_nt: TGTGCCAGCAGGACGAGGGACAGGGGGCGAAATGAGCAGTTCTTC
cdr3_aa: CASRTRDRGRNEQFF

clone_size: -
v_call: TRBV5-8
d_call: -
j_call: TRBJ2-3
cdr3_nt: TGTGCCAGCAGCTTGATGGTCTTCTCGGATACGCAGTATTTT
cdr3_aa: CASSLMVFSDTQYF

clone_size: -
v_call: TRBV2
d_call: -
j_call: TRBJ2-1
cdr3_nt: TGTGCCAGCAGGACAGAGATCTACAATGAGCAGTTCTTC
cdr3_aa: CASRTEIYNEQFF

clone_size: many
v_call: TRBV7-2
d_call: TRBD1
j_call: TRBJ2-1
cdr3_nt: TGTGCCAGCAGCTTATCAGGGGGAGCCTCCTACAATGAGCAGTTCTTC
cdr3_aa: CASSLSGGASYNEQFF

clone_size: -
v_call: TRBV7-7
d_call: -
j_call: TRBJ2-5
cdr3_nt: TGTGCCAGCAGCCCGACAGTGTACCAAGAGACCCAGTACTTC
cdr3_aa: CASSPTVYQETQYF

clone_size: -
v_call: TRBV29-1
d_call: -
j_call: TRBJ1-4
cdr3_nt: TGCAGCGTCAGCGGCGAGGGGGAAAAACTGTTTTTT
cdr3_aa: CSVSGEGEKLFF

clone_size: -
v_call: TRBV5-1
d_call: -
j_call: TRBJ2-5
cdr3_nt: TGCGCCAGCAGCTCCGGGCAGCTACAAGAGACCCAGTACTTC
cdr3_aa: CASSSGQLQETQYF

clone_size: many
v_call: TRBV12-3/TRBV12-4
d_call: -
j_call: TRBJ2-1
cdr3_nt: TGTGCCAGCAGTCCTACTGGGGGCTCCTACAATGAGCAGTTCTTC
cdr3_aa: CASSPTGGSYNEQFF

clone_size: few
v_call: TRBV6-1
d_call: -
j_call: TRBJ2-3
cdr3_nt: TGTGCCAGCTCCAAGGAAAAGAGTGCCACAGATACGCAGTATTTT
cdr3_aa: CASSKEKSATDTQYF

clone_size: few
v_call: TRBV20-1
d_call: TRBD1
j_call: TRBJ1-1
cdr3_nt: TGCAGTGCTAGAGTCCCGGGACAGCTAAGGGAAGCTTTCTTT
cdr3_aa: CSARVPGQLREAFF

clone_size: few
v_call: TRBV28
d_call: TRBD2
j_call: TRBJ2-7
cdr3_nt: TGTGCCAGCAGTTCCCCCCCGGGGGGGAGCTCCTACGAGCAGTACTTC
cdr3_aa: CASSSPPGGSSYEQYF

clone_size: -
v_call: TRBV4-1
d_call: -
j_call: TRBJ2-3
cdr3_nt: TGCGCCAGCAGCCATGGATCTGGGAGCGAGCCGAGCACAGATACGCAGTATTTT
cdr3_aa: CASSHGSGSEPSTDTQYF

clone_size: -
v_call: TRBV20-1
d_call: TRBD2
j_call: TRBJ2-4
cdr3_nt: TGCAGTGCTACTAGCGGATTAGCCAAAAACATTCAGTACTTC
cdr3_aa: CSATSGLAKNIQYF

clone_size: many
v_call: TRBV12-3/TRBV12-4
d_call: -
j_call: TRBJ2-1
cdr3_nt: TGTGCCAGCAGTCTAAATCGGGGGGCTGACCGCAATGAGCAGTTCTTC
cdr3_aa: CASSLNRGADRNEQFF

clone_size: many
v_call: TRBV28
d_call: TRBD1
j_call: TRBJ2-4
cdr3_nt: TGTGCCAGCAGCACAGGGGAGTTGACAGCCAAAAACATTCAGTACTTC
cdr3_aa: CASSTGELTAKNIQYF

clone_size: -
v_call: TRBV12-3/TRBV12-4
d_call: TRBD2
j_call: TRBJ2-3
cdr3_nt: TGTGCCAGCAGTTTAGAGGCGGGAGTGAAAGATACGCAGTATTTT
cdr3_aa: CASSLEAGVKDTQYF

clone_size: -
v_call: TRBV19
d_call: -
j_call: TRBJ1-1
cdr3_nt: TGTGCCAGTAGTATAGGACCATTCTGGAAGAACACTGAAGCTTTCTTT
cdr3_aa: CASSIGPFWKNTEAFF

clone_size: few
v_call: TRBV28
d_call: -
j_call: TRBJ2-7
cdr3_nt: TGTGCCAGCAGTACGCGCCCCGGGCTAGCTCCGAGCTCCTACGAGCAGTACTTC
cdr3_aa: CASSTRPGLAPSSYEQYF

clone_size: few
v_call: TRBV7-8
d_call: -
j_call: TRBJ2-1
cdr3_nt: TGTGCCAGCAGCCCCCCTCGGTCATGGGGCTTTGAGCAGTTCTTC
cdr3_aa: CASSPPRSWGFEQFF

clone_size: -
v_call: TRBV29-1
d_call: -
j_call: TRBJ2-7
cdr3_nt: TGCAGCGTTGAGGCCAGTCAGCAGTACTTC
cdr3_aa: CSVEASQQYF

clone_size: -
v_call: TRBV6-4
d_call: -
j_call: TRBJ2-3
cdr3_nt: TGTGCCAGCAGTGACTCTTACCAAGGGACAGATACGCAGTATTTT
cdr3_aa: CASSDSYQGTDTQYF

clone_size: many
v_call: TRBV5-1
d_call: TRBD1
j_call: TRBJ2-3
cdr3_nt: TGCGCCAGCAGCTTCGGACAGGGGTCAGATACGCAGTATTTT
cdr3_aa: CASSFGQGSDTQYF

clone_size: -
v_call: TRBV24-1
d_call: -
j_call: TRBJ2-2
cdr3_nt: TGTGCCACCGCAAGGACGGACGCGAACACCGGGGAGCTGTTTTTT
cdr3_aa: CATARTDANTGELFF

clone_size: -
v_call: TRBV15
d_call: -
j_call: TRBJ2-1
cdr3_nt: TGTGCCACCAGCTTAATAAGTAGGTCCTACAATGAGCAGTTCTTC
cdr3_aa: CATSLISRSYNEQFF

clone_size: -
v_call: TRBV14
d_call: TRBD2
j_call: TRBJ2-1
cdr3_nt: TGTGCCAGCAGCGCAAATCCCCCTGCAGCGGGAGGGCCTGATGAGCAGTTCTTC
cdr3_aa: CASSANPPAAGGPDEQFF

clone_size: many
v_call: TRBV2
d_call: -
j_call: TRBJ1-5
cdr3_nt: TGTGCCAGCAGCGACACCCGCAATCAGCCCCAGCATTTT
cdr3_aa: CASSDTRNQPQHF

clone_size: few
v_call: TRBV10-2
d_call: -
j_call: TRBJ1-2
cdr3_nt: TGCGCCAGCAGTGATTCGCGCCTGGACAGAAATTATGATGGCTACACCTTC
cdr3_aa: CASSDSRLDRNYDGYTF

clone_size: many
v_call: TRBV20-1
d_call: -
j_call: TRBJ2-1
cdr3_nt: TGCAGTGCTAGATCGTCGGCTGTCACGGGGGATGAGCAGTTCTTC
cdr3_aa: CSARSSAVTGDEQFF

clone_size: few
v_call: TRBV5-1
d_call: -
j_call: TRBJ2-3
cdr3_nt: TGCGCCAGCAGCTTGGAACCTCGGGCGGTGCCCAGCACAGATACGCAGTATTTT
cdr3_aa: CASSLEPRAVPSTDTQYF

clone_size: -
v_call: TRBV3-1
d_call: -
j_call: TRBJ1-1
cdr3_nt: TGTGCCAGCAGCCAACAGGGAGTAGCTGGTGCTTTCTTT
cdr3_aa: CASSQQGVAGAFF

clone_size: -
v_call: TRBV14
d_call: TRBD1
j_call: TRBJ2-6
cdr3_nt: TGTGCCAGCAGCCACCGGGACAGGGGCCTCAATGGGGCCAACGTCCTGACTTTC
cdr3_aa: CASSHRDRGLNGANVLTF

clone_size: -
v_call: TRBV5-1
d_call: -
j_call: TRBJ1-1
cdr3_nt: TGCGCCAGCAAGAACAGGGCGGGGAGTGAAGCTTTCTTT
cdr3_aa: CASKNRAGSEAFF